The clone carrying this T cell receptor (beta chain) was picked up many times. Its target is not known. Unique molecular identifiers were used in preparing the TCRbeta library. Each CDR3 protein is one row after TCRdb ran MiXCR on the PCR reads. Counted here are 150,000 to 200,000 distinct CDR3 sequences, 11% occurring once; the ten biggest clones make up about 13%. These data come from a study of T-cell reconstitution after alpha-beta-depleted transplantation in children. This CDR3 contains 14 residues. Germline V gene sequence: CDR1 MNHEY, CDR2 SVGAGI. With 0 bases removed from V and 10 bases from J, the gap between germline ends came to 13 bases. General study results and limits: After transplant, high TCRbeta diversity at day 60 in some patients arose from surviving recipient T cells and thymic progenitors. Diversity and T-cell counts at one year after transplant derived mostly from new T cells. Several hundred expanded graft clones reportedly supplied alpha-beta T cells about two months after transplant.

This clonotype was sampled from a boy between 2 and 10 years old with acute myeloid leukemia, due to receive a stem cell transplant. This specimen was PBMCs, taken before TCRalphabeta/CD19-depleted stem cell transplant. This chain links TRBV6-5 with TRBJ1-3; D is undetermined. This CDR3 reads CASSYSSGPNTIYF. The CDR3 DNA sequence: TGTGCCAGCAGTTACTCGAGTGGTCCGAATACCATATATTTT.